Shown below are 6 T cell receptor beta chains from a single sample sequenced in a study of tumor and adjacent non-tumor tissue in lung cancer. RNA was extracted from bulk tissue without any cell sorting. A modified ARM-PCR protocol with three rounds of nested PCR amplified TCRbeta. TCRdb processed the multiplex PCR reads anew with MiXCR; each CDR3 protein has one entry. The table lists fewer than 150,000 distinct CDR3 sequences, roughly 66% of them singletons. The material sequenced was lung tumor tissue. The origin of the receptors is a man in his sixties with small cell lung cancer.

Remarks on this clonotype: Just one base apart from a much larger clone, this may be a read error. The V gene is TRBV6-1, the J gene TRBJ1-5, with D possibly TRBD1 on 6 matching bases. Trimming cost V 6 bases and J 2 bases, with 11 bases left between them. CDR1 and CDR2 (germline): MNHNS, SASEGT. The length of the CDR3 is 14 residues. CDR3 coding DNA: TGTGCCAGCAGGGAGGCAGGGGGCAATCAGCCCCAGCATTTT. Translation: CASREAGGNQPQHF.

Many counts were recorded for this clonotype. V is TRBV20-1 and J is TRBJ2-4; D is possibly TRBD1 (5 bases). V lost 2 bases, J lost 5 bases, and 10 bases lay in between. The CDR3 has 13 amino acids. Looked up from germline, CDR1 is DFQATT and CDR2 is SNEGSKA (reference sequence). The CDR3 region has the DNA TGCAGTGCTAGACCCCCAGGGCAAAACATTCAGTACTTC. Translation: CSARPPGQNIQYF.

The chain carries TRBV7-8 and TRBJ2-7, with D perhaps TRBD1 (6 bases). The CDR3 is made up of 14 amino acids. V lost 11 bases and J 7 bases, leaving 24 bases between the germline ends. In germline, CDR1 is SGHVS, CDR2 FQNEAQ. CDR3: CAGPRLLTRGEQYV. The CDR3 coding sequence is TGTGCCGGCCCCCGATTGTTAACTAGGGGGGAGCAGTACGTC.

In its sample, this clonotype ranks as medium-sized (0.01 to 0.1%). The chain joins TRBV6-2 or TRBV6-3 to TRBJ1-5; 7 bases agree with TRBD1. This CDR3 spans 14 amino acids. Unmatched junction bases numbered 7, after V lost 11 bases and J lost 0 bases. Germline assignment: CDR1 MNHEY and CDR2 SVGEGT. Here the CDR3 reads CACGTEYSNQPQHF. The CDR3 DNA follows: TGTGCCTGCGGGACAGAGTATAGCAATCAGCCCCAGCATTTT.

About this clonotype itself: This sequence may be a read error, since a much larger clone differs from it by one base. The chain joins TRBV6-2 or TRBV6-3 to TRBJ2-4; D is unclear. This CDR3 has 13 amino acids. CDR1 and CDR2 from the germline V gene are MNHEY and SVGEGT. The CDR3 protein is CATEEPAKNIHYF. The CDR3 nucleotides are TGTGCCACCGAAGAACCAGCCAAAAACATTCACTACTTC.

Concerning this clonotype: One junction end disagrees with the germline gene, perhaps due to a read error. The rearrangement joins TRBV29-1 to TRBJ1-1; weak D call: TRBD1 (5 bases). The CDR3 extends over 12 amino acids. The V gene's germline CDR1 is SQVTM and CDR2 ANQGSEA. For the CDR3, the DNA is TGCAGCGTTGCATGGCAGGGCATTGAAGCTTTGTTT. Its translation: CSVAWQGIEALF.